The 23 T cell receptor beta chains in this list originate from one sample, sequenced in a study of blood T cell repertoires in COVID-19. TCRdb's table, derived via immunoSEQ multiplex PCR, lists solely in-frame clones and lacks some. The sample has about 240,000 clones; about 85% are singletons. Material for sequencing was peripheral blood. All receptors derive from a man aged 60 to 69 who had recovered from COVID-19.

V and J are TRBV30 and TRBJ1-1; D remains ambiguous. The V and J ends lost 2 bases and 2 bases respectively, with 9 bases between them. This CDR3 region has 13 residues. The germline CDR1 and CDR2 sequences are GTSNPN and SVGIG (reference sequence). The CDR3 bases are TGTGCCTGGAGTAAAGAGGGAAACACTGAAGCTTTCTTT. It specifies CAWSKEGNTEAFF.

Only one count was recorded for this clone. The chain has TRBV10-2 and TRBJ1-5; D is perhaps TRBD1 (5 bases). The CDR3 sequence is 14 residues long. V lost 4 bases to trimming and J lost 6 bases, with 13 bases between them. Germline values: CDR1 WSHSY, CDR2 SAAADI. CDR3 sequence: CASSAWSGPQPQHF. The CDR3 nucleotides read TGCGCCAGCAGTGCTTGGTCAGGGCCTCAGCCCCAGCATTTT.

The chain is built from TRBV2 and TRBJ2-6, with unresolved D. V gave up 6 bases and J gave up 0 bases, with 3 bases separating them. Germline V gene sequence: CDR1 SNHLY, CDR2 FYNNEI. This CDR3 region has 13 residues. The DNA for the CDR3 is TGTGCCAGCAGGAGCTCTGGGGCCAACGTCCTGACTTTC. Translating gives CASRSSGANVLTF.

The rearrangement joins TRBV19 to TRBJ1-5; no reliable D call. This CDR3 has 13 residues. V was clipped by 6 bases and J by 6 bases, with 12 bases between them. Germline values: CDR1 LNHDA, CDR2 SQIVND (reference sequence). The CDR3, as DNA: TGTGCCAGTAGAAAAGAGGATGTTCAGCCCCAGCATTTT. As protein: CASRKEDVQPQHF.

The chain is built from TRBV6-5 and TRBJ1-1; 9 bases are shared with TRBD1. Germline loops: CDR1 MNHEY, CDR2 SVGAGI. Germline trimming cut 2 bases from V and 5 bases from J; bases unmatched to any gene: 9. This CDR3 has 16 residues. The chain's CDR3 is CASSYRTGEWGTEAFF. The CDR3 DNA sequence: TGTGCCAGCAGTTACCGGACAGGGGAATGGGGAACTGAAGCTTTCTTT.

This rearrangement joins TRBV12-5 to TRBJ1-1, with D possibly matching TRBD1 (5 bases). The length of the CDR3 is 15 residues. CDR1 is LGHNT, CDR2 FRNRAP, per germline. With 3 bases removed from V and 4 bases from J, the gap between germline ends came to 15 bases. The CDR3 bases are TGTGCTAGTGGTTTAGGTGGGGCCTACTCCACTGAAGCTTTCTTT. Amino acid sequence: CASGLGGAYSTEAFF.

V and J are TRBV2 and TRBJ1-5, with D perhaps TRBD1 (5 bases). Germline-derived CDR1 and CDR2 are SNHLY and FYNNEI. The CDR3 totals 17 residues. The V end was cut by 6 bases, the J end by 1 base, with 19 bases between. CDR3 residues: CASRRWDGLKSNQPQHF. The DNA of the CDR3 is TGTGCCAGCAGACGATGGGACGGACTAAAGAGCAATCAGCCCCAGCATTTT.

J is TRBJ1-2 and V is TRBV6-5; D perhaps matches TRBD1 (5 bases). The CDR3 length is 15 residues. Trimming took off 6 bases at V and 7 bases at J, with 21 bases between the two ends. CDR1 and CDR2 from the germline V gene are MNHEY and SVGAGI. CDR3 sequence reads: CASSGSNRDSGGYTF. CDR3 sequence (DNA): TGTGCCAGCAGCGGAAGTAACCGGGACTCTGGTGGCTACACCTTC.

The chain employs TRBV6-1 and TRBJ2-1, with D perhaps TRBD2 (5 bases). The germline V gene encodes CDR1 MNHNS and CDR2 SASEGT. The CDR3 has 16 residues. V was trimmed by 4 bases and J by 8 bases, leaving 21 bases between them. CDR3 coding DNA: TGTGCCAGCAGTGGAGCTCTAGCCCGCTCGGGCGATGAGCAGTTCTTC. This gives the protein CASSGALARSGDEQFF.

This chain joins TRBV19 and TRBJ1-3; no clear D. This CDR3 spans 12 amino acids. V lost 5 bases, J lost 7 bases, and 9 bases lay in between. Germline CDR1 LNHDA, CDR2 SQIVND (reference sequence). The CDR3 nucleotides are TGTGCCAGTAGTTCCCGCGGGAACACCATATATTTT. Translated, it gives CASSSRGNTIYF.

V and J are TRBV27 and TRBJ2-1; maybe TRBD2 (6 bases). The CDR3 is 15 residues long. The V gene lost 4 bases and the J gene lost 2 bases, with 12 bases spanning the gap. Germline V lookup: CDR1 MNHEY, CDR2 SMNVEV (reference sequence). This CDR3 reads CASSSREYTYNEQFF. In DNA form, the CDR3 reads TGTGCCAGCAGTTCCCGGGAGTACACCTACAATGAGCAGTTCTTC.

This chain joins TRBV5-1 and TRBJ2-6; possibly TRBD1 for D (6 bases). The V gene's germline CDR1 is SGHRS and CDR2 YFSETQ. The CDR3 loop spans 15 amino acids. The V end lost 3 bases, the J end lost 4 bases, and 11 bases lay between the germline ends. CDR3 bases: TGCGCCAGCAGCTCAACAGGGTACGGGGCCAACGTCCTGACTTTC. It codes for CASSSTGYGANVLTF.

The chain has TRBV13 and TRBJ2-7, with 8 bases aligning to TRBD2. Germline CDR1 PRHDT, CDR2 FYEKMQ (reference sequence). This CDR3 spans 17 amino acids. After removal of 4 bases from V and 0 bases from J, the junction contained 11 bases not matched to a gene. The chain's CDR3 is CASSSRPGLEISYEQYF. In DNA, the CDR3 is TGTGCCAGCAGCTCCCGGCCGGGACTAGAGATCTCCTACGAGCAGTACTTC.

The CDR3 reads CASKFGGGEKLFF. In nucleotides, the CDR3 is TGTGCCAGCAAATTTGGGGGAGGTGAAAAACTGTTTTTT. The V gene is TRBV6-5, the J gene TRBJ1-4, with D possibly being TRBD1 (5 bases). Germline V CDR1 and CDR2: MNHEY, SVGAGI. V gave up 7 bases and J gave up 7 bases, with 13 bases separating them. The CDR3 covers 13 residues.

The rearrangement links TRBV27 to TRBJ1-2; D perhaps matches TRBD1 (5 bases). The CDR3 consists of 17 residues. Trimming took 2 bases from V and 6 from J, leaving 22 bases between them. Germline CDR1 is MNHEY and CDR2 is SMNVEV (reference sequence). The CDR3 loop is CASSLLENPGSPNGYTF. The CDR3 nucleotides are TGTGCCAGCAGTTTACTTGAGAACCCAGGGTCCCCCAATGGCTACACCTTC.

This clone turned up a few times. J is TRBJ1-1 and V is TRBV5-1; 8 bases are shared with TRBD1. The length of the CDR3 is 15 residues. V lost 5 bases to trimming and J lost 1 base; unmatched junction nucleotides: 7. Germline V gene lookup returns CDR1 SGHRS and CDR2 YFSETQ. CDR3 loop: CASRVTGAKNTEAFF. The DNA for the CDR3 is TGCGCCAGCAGGGTGACAGGGGCCAAGAACACTGAAGCTTTCTTT.

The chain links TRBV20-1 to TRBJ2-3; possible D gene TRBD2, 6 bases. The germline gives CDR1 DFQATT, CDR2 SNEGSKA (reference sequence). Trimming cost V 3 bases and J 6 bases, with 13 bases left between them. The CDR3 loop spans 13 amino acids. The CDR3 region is CSASPLAPDTQYF. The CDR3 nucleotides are TGCAGTGCTAGTCCCCTAGCGCCGGATACGCAGTATTTT.

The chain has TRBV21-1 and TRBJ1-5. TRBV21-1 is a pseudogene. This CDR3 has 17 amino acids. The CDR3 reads CASTGRGANITNQPQHF. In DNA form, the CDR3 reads TGTGCCAGCACCGGGAGGGGGGCGAATATTACCAATCAGCCCCAGCATTTT.

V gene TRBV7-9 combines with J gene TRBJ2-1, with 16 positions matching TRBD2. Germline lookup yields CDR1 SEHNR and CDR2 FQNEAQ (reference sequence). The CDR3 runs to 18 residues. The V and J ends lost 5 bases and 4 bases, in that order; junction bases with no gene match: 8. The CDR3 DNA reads TGTGCCAGCAGCCCGATCCCGGGACTAGCGGGGGGGTACAATGAGCAGTTCTTC. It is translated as CASSPIPGLAGGYNEQFF.

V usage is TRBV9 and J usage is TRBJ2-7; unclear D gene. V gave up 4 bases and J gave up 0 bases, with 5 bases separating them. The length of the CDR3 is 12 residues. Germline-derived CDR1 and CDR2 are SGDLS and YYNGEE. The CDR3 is CASSPVSYEQYF. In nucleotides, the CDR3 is TGTGCCAGCAGCCCCGTCTCCTACGAGCAGTACTTC.

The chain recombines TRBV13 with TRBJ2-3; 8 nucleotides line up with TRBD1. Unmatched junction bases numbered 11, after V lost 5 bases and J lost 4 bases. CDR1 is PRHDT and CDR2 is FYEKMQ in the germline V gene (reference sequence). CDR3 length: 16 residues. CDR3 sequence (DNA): TGTGCCAGCAGCCAGCCCAGGGGGCTGGGCCCAGATACGCAGTATTTT. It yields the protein CASSQPRGLGPDTQYF.

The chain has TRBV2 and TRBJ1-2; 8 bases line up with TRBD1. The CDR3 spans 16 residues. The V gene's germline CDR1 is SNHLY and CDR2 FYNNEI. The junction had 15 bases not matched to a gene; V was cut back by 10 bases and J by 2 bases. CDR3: CATQGASVSINYGYTF. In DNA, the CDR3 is TGTGCCACCCAGGGGGCGTCAGTCTCTATAAACTATGGCTACACCTTC. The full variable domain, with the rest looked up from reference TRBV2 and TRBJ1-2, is EPEVTQTPSHQVTQMGQEVILRCVPISNHLYFYWYRQILGQKVEFLVSFYNNEISEKSEIFDDQFSVERPDGSNFTLKIRSTKLEDSAMYFCATQGASVSINYGYTFGSGTRLTVV.

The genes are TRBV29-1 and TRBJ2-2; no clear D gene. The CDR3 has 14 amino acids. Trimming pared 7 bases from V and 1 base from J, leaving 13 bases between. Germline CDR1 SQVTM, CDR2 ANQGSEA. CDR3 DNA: TGCAGCGCCGAGGAACGCCGGAACACCGGGGAGCTGTTTTTT. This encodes CSAEERRNTGELFF.